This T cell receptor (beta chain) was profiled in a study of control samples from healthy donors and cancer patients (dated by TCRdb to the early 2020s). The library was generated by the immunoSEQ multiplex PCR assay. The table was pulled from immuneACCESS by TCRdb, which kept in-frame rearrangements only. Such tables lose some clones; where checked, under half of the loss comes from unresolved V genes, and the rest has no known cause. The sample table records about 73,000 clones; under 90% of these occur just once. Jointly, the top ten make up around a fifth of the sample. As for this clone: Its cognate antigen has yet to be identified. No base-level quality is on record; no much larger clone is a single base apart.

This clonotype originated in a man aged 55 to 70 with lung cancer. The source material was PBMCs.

This receptor carries the CDR3 CAWSVMSNYGYTF. The nucleotides are TGTGCCTGGAGTGTAATGAGTAACTATGGCTACACCTTC. The rearrangement combines TRBV30 with TRBJ1-2; no D gene can be assigned with confidence. V lost 0 bases and J lost 1 base; the stretch between them is 6 bases long. Including cysteine and phenylalanine, the CDR3 has 13 amino acids. Just the 39-base CDR3 DNA is kept, in frame starting at base 1. In the germline V gene (reference sequence), CDR1 corresponds to GTSNPN and CDR2 to SVGIG. The reference TRBV30 and TRBJ1-2 proteins fill in what lies around the CDR3, so the full variable domain reads SQTIHQWPATLVQPVGSPLSLECTVEGTSNPNLYWYRQAAGRGLQLLFYSVGIGQISSEVPQNLSASRPQDRQFILSSKKLLLSDSGFYLCAWSVMSNYGYTFGSGTRLTVV.